This TCR beta chain was sequenced in a study of blood T cell repertoires in COVID-19. Study overall: Researchers got acute and convalescent COVID-19 samples from the United States, Italy and Spain. T cells, B-cell-depleted T cells, or PBMCs supplied cDNA or gDNA.

CDR3 length: 15 amino acids. Germline V CDR1 and CDR2: SGHNT, YENEEA. The V end was cut by 5 bases, the J end by 0 bases, with 11 bases between. Under the authors' procedure: Using reference gene primer amplification, nucleated cell counts were estimated. Only in-frame clones appear in the TCRdb table, and some are missing; sequencing was by immunoSEQ multiplex PCR. The D gene and trimming were derived from the DNA, and the V and J assignments and clone size from that table. The table lists around 200,000 clones, 89% of them singletons. This receptor was identified in a man aged 40-49 years with acute or convalescent COVID-19. The sample taken for sequencing was peripheral blood. The chain combines TRBV11-3 with TRBJ2-1, with a tentative D call TRBD1 (7 bases). CDR3 DNA: TGTGCCAGCAGCCTGCGGGACAGCTCCTACAATGAGCAGTTCTTC. Translated, it gives CASSLRDSSYNEQFF.